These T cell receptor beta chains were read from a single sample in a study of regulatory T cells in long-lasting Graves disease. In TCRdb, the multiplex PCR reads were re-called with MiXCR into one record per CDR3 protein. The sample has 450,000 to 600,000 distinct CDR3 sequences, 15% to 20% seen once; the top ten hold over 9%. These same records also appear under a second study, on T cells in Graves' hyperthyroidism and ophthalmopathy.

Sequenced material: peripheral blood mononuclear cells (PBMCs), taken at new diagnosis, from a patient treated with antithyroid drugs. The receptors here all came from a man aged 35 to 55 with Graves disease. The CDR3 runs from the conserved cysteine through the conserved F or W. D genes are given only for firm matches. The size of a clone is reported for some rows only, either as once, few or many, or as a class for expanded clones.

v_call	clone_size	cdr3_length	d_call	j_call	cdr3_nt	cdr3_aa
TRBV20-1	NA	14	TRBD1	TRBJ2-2	TGCAGTGCTAGACCCACAGGGGTCGCCGGGGAGCTGTTTTTT	CSARPTGVAGELFF
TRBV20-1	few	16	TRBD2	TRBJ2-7	TGCAGTGCTAGATTGGGGACTAGCGGTCCCTCCTACGAGCAGTACTTC	CSARLGTSGPSYEQYF
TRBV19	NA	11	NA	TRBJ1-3	TGTGCCAGTATTCTTGGAAACACCATATATTTT	CASILGNTIYF
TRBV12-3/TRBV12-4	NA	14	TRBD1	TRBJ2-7	TGTGCCAGCAGTTTAGGGGCCGGGACAGGGGTGGAGTACTTC	CASSLGAGTGVEYF
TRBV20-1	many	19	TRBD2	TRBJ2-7	TGCAGTGCCGCAGAGCGGTATAGCGGGAGGCTCAAAAGAGCCTACGAGCAGTACTTC	CSAAERYSGRLKRAYEQYF
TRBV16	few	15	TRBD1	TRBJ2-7	TGTGCCAGCAGCCAATCAGGACAGGGCGCGTACGAGCAGTACTTC	CASSQSGQGAYEQYF
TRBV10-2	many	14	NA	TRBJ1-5	TGCGCCAGCAAGCGTGGGGGGGGCAAGGAGCCCCAGCATTTT	CASKRGGGKEPQHF
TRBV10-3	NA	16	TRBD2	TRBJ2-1	TGTGCCATCAGTGAGTCGCAACTAGCGGGAGGTAATGAGCAGTTCTTC	CAISESQLAGGNEQFF
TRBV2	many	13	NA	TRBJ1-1	TGTGCCAGCAGCCCCGGATCCGGCACTGAAGCTTTCTTT	CASSPGSGTEAFF
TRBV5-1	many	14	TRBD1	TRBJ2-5	TGCGCCAGCAGCCCGACAGGGTACCAAGAGACCCAGTACTTC	CASSPTGYQETQYF
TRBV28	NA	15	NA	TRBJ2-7	TGTGCCGGCAGCACGGCCGGTGAGGCCATCTACGAGCAGTACTTC	CAGSTAGEAIYEQYF
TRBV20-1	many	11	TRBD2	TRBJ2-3	TGCAGTTCCGCGGGGGCAGATACGCAGTATTTT	CSSAGADTQYF
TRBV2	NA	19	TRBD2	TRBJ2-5	TGTGCCAGCATACTAGCGGGGACTAGCGGACCCGAACCGAAAGAGACCCAGTACTTC	CASILAGTSGPEPKETQYF
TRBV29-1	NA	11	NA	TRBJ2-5	TGCAGCGTTGGGGGGAGAGGTACCCAGTACTTC	CSVGGRGTQYF
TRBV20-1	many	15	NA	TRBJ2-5	TGCAGTGCTAGAGACCTGGGGACCCCAAAAGAGACCCAGTACTTC	CSARDLGTPKETQYF
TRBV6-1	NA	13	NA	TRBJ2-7	TGTGCCAGCAGACAAGGGGGGGAGTACGAGCAGTACTTC	CASRQGGEYEQYF